Below are 10 T cell receptor beta chains sequenced from a single sample in a study of OX40 agonist ivuxolimab in advanced cancers. Measured with immunoSEQ multiplex PCR; TCRdb has only the in-frame clones, and not every one. The top ten clones hold over 35% of a sample with 28,000 or so clones, around 85% of them seen once. The material was CD4+ or CD8+ T cells sorted from blood, obtained in a trial of the OX40 agonist ivuxolimab. These receptor sequences come from an adult with an advanced solid tumor such as melanoma, head and neck, liver or kidney cancer.

The chain is built from TRBV7-2 and TRBJ2-2; D possibly corresponds to TRBD2 (6 bases). The CDR3 is 14 residues long. Trimming left V 5 bases short and J 6 bases short, with 13 bases between. In germline, CDR1 is SGHTA, CDR2 FQGNSA. CDR3 DNA sequence: TGTGCCAGCAGCCCAGGGAGGCGCGCCGGGGAGCTGTTTTTT. It specifies CASSPGRRAGELFF.

Only one count was recorded for this clone. The rearrangement joins TRBV27 to TRBJ2-1; D call uncertain. The V gene lost 1 base and the J gene lost 10 bases, with 8 bases spanning the gap. CDR1 MNHEY and CDR2 SMNVEV come from the germline V gene (reference sequence). This CDR3 has 12 residues. The CDR3 protein is CASSLFGLEQFF. The DNA of the CDR3 is TGTGCCAGCAGTTTATTTGGGTTGGAGCAGTTCTTC.

V is TRBV7-9 and J is TRBJ2-5; possible D gene TRBD1, 5 bases. From germline, CDR1 is SEHNR and CDR2 FQNEAQ (reference sequence). The CDR3 sequence is 14 residues long. Trimming removed 0 bases from V and 5 bases from J, with 10 bases in between. CDR3 nucleotide sequence: TGTGCCAGCAGCTTAGCAGCAGGGCTGGAGACCCAGTACTTC. Protein: CASSLAAGLETQYF.

The J gene is TRBJ2-7, the V gene TRBV27; 8 bases fit TRBD2. Germline CDR1 reads MNHEY; CDR2 reads SMNVEV (reference sequence). The junction had 4 bases not matched to a gene; V was cut back by 6 bases and J by 3 bases. CDR3 size: 13 residues. The CDR3 reads CASRFSGNYEQYF. CDR3 sequence (DNA): TGTGCCAGCAGATTTAGCGGGAACTACGAGCAGTACTTC.

The J gene is TRBJ1-3, the V gene TRBV10-3; maybe TRBD1 (6 bases). Trimming shortened V by 6 bases and J by 0 bases, and 9 bases separated the two germline ends. The CDR3 contains 14 residues. The germline CDR1 and CDR2 sequences are ENHRY and SYGVKD. CDR3 nucleotides: TGTGCCATCAGCAGGGACAACTCTGGAAACACCATATATTTT. This gives the protein CAISRDNSGNTIYF.

V usage is TRBV4-1 and J usage is TRBJ2-1, with D possibly being TRBD2 (5 bases). Trimming pared 5 bases from V and 2 bases from J, leaving 16 bases between. The CDR3 sequence is 16 residues long. CDR1 is MGHRA and CDR2 is YSYEKL in the germline V gene. The CDR3 region is CASSVNAGQTYNEQFF. CDR3 sequence (DNA): TGCGCCAGCAGCGTAAACGCGGGCCAAACCTACAATGAGCAGTTCTTC.

V is TRBV4-2 and J is TRBJ2-3; TRBD2 agrees at 9 bases. This CDR3 is built from 16 residues. Trimming took 0 bases from V and 4 from J; bases not matched to a gene: 5. Germline V gene data show CDR1 as LGHNA and CDR2 as YNFKEQ. CDR3 residues: CASSQEGGRGPDTQYF. CDR3 coding DNA: TGTGCCAGCAGCCAAGAAGGCGGGAGGGGCCCAGATACGCAGTATTTT.

This clone was seen a handful of times. The chain links TRBV7-6 to TRBJ2-2; 9 nucleotides align to TRBD2. The V gene end was trimmed by 3 bases and the J gene end by 2 bases; junction bases not matched to a gene: 1. Germline lookup yields CDR1 SGHVS and CDR2 FNYEAQ. The CDR3 has 15 residues. CDR3 DNA sequence: TGTGCCAGCAGCTTTAGCGGGAGTAACACCGGGGAGCTGTTTTTT. It yields the protein CASSFSGSNTGELFF. The full variable domain, rest sourced from reference TRBV7-6 and TRBJ2-2, is GAGVSQSPRYKVTKRGQDVALRCDPISGHVSLYWYRQALGQGPEFLTYFNYEAQQDKSGLPNDRFSAERPEGSISTLTIQRTEQRDSAMYRCASSFSGSNTGELFFGEGSRLTVL.

The chain recombines TRBV27 with TRBJ2-5, with 7 bases lining up with TRBD1. Germline assignment: CDR1 MNHEY and CDR2 SMNVEV (reference sequence). This CDR3 is 15 amino acids long. With 6 bases clipped from V and 2 bases from J, the junction kept 9 bases outside the gene matches. The chain's CDR3 is CASSPPGQRQETQYF. The CDR3 DNA follows: TGTGCCAGCAGCCCGCCGGGACAGAGACAAGAGACCCAGTACTTC.

This rearrangement joins TRBV6-7 to TRBJ1-1; 7 nucleotides match TRBD1. TRBV6-7 is recorded as an ORF, its role being uncertain. The CDR3 length is 14 residues. Unmatched junction bases numbered 4, after V lost 1 base and J lost 5 bases. CDR3 bases: TGTGCCAGCAGTTACTTAGCAGGGGGGACTGAAGCTTTCTTT. Translation: CASSYLAGGTEAFF.